Below, one T cell receptor beta chain is given with its context. No antigen is known for it. The sample belongs to a study of radiotherapy plus CTLA-4 blockade in lung cancer. Profiling relied on immunoSEQ multiplex PCR, and the TCRdb table lists in-frame clones only, not all of them. The sample includes some 64,000 clones, roughly four fifths seen only once; the top ten take roughly 15%. The CDR3 has 15 residues. CDR1 and CDR2 (germline): SGHRS, YFSETQ. V was pared by 0 bases and J by 5 bases, with 14 bases between. Those with chemo-refractory metastatic non-small-cell lung cancer were treated with focal radiation combined with CTLA-4 blockade using ipilimumab. Study-level points and caveats: The study found tumor-derived TCR clones expanded in blood after radiotherapy plus ipilimumab. With interferon-beta, early dynamics of blood T cell clones were reported to best predict response.

Specimen: peripheral blood, collected from a patient treated with radiotherapy plus ipilimumab. The genes are TRBV5-1 and TRBJ1-1, with D perhaps TRBD1 (5 bases). This clonotype originated in a human donor with non-small cell lung cancer whose response to radiotherapy plus ipilimumab could not be evaluated. Some clones in this sample may be carry-over from other donors' samples. Here the CDR3 DNA reads TGCGCCAGCAGCTTGGAAGGGGCAGGGTCAACTGAAGCTTTCTTT. This codes for CASSLEGAGSTEAFF.